This TCR beta chain was recorded in a study of cytomegalovirus exposure and HLA in healthy donors. Broader study findings: For most TCR beta V segments, an earlier analysis put the productive rate at about 87% or about 30% of the time. Cytomegalovirus-associated status was assigned to around 160 TCR beta chains. When the data were analyzed later, several of the most significant clusters appeared to be linked to common viral pathogens. There was a cluster of highly shared sequence variants that was likely a sequencing artifact.

The PCR ran on 60 Vbeta and 13 Jbeta primers. Data came from immunoSEQ multiplex PCR; TCRdb stores just in-frame clones and leaves some out. The sample yields some 150,000 clones, around 80% seen once. Germline-derived CDR1 and CDR2 are SGHNT and YYREEE (reference sequence). Trimming shortened V by 2 bases and J by 7 bases, and 19 bases separated the two germline ends. The CDR3 contains 16 residues. As to this clone: What it recognizes is unknown.

The specimen was PBMCs. The clonotype was recovered from a man in his thirties or forties in good health and CMV-seronegative. The chain recombines TRBV5-4 with TRBJ2-1; perhaps TRBD2 as D (7 bases). CDR3 amino acids: CASSLSPRGQGNEQFF. DNA of the CDR3: TGTGCCAGCAGCTTAAGTCCGCGGGGGCAGGGGAATGAGCAGTTCTTC.